The source of this T cell receptor (beta chain) is a study of OX40 agonist ivuxolimab in advanced cancers. As for the study in general: An anti-OX40 (CD134) antibody with agonistic activity, ivuxolimab, was administered to patients.

Enrollment shut out patients with autoimmune disease history or systemic immunosuppression. Sampled blood was obtained at baseline, cycle 4 day 1, and cycle 7 day 1. CDR3 length: 14 amino acids. Trimming shortened V by 5 bases and J by 0 bases, and 8 bases separated the two germline ends. Germline lookup yields CDR1 MNHNS and CDR2 SASEGT. General study points: In the expanded peripheral T cells, antigen specificity was never determined.

Here immunoSEQ multiplex PCR was the method, and the copy in TCRdb shows in-frame clones only, minus some. This sample carries 100,000 to 150,000 clones, just over 90% of them seen once, and the ten largest clones take 0.15% to 0.17%. Points on this clone: Antigen: not known.

This TCR came from an adult with an advanced solid tumor such as melanoma, head and neck, liver or kidney cancer. The genes are TRBV6-1 and TRBJ1-5; possibly TRBD1 for D (5 bases). This specimen consisted of CD4+ or CD8+ T cells sorted from blood, obtained in a trial of the OX40 agonist ivuxolimab. The CDR3 sequence is CASSWGYSNQPQHF. For the CDR3, the DNA is TGTGCCAGCAGTTGGGGCTATAGCAATCAGCCCCAGCATTTT.